These T cell receptor beta chains were read from a single sample in a study of blood T cell repertoires in COVID-19. Sequenced by immunoSEQ multiplex PCR; TCRdb stores in-frame clones only, minus some. The repertoire holds about 170,000 clones, with 92% as singletons. Material: peripheral blood. These receptors all stem from a man between 25 and 39 years old with COVID-19, enrolled during active disease. Each CDR3 is given with its conserved first and last residue. The order of the fields is J gene, clone size, V gene, D gene, CDR3 protein, CDR3 DNA. D genes are given only for firm matches. A clone size is listed for some rows: how often the clone was seen (once, few, many), or a class if it is expanded.

>TRBJ2-1|.|TRBV24-1|TRBD2
CATSGAWGSGRAYEQFF
TGTGCCACCAGTGGGGCTTGGGGTAGCGGGAGGGCATATGAGCAGTTCTTC
>TRBJ2-6|.|TRBV5-1|.
CASSLDRPTGANVLTF
TGCGCCAGCAGCTTAGACAGACCCACTGGGGCCAACGTCCTGACTTTC
>TRBJ2-1|.|TRBV7-2|.
CASSLSGSLSEQFF
TGTGCCAGCAGCCTCTCCGGGAGCTTGAGTGAGCAGTTCTTC
>TRBJ2-5|.|TRBV18|TRBD2
CASSRDLPSGAWETQYF
TGTGCCAGCTCACGGGACCTACCTAGCGGCGCTTGGGAGACCCAGTACTTC
>TRBJ2-7|.|TRBV28|.
CASSMGSPRDEQYF
TGTGCCAGCAGTATGGGGAGTCCCCGGGACGAGCAGTACTTC
>TRBJ2-5|few|TRBV14|TRBD2
CASSHTAGEETQYF
TGTGCCAGCAGCCATACAGCGGGAGAGGAGACCCAGTACTTC
>TRBJ2-7|.|TRBV6-2/TRBV6-3|.
CASSYPKGVSSRDEQYF
TGTGCCAGCAGTTACCCGAAAGGAGTATCAAGTAGAGACGAGCAGTACTTC
>TRBJ2-7|.|TRBV9|.
CASSVEASGREYF
TGTGCCAGCAGCGTAGAGGCGAGCGGACGCGAATACTTC
>TRBJ1-1|.|TRBV5-1|.
CASSLDPQNTEAFF
TGCGCCAGCAGCTTGGATCCCCAGAACACTGAAGCTTTCTTT
>TRBJ1-2|.|TRBV6-5|.
CASSWGFRYTF
TGTGCCAGCAGCTGGGGCTTTAGGTACACCTTC